This record looks at one TCR beta chain sequence and its context. An end of the junction does not agree with germline; a read error may underlie this. The data are from a study of blood T cell repertoires in COVID-19. The overall study: Collection of acute and convalescent COVID-19 samples took place in the United States, Italy and Spain.

In the original analysis: The assay estimated nucleated cells by amplifying reference gene primers. The assay was immunoSEQ multiplex PCR, and TCRdb's table has in-frame clones only and misses some. V and J calls and clone size are given by that table; D and trimming were obtained from the DNA. Of approximately 150,000 clones detected, about 84% appear once; the ten largest clones hold 5%. Germline CDR1 GTSNPN, CDR2 SVGIG (reference sequence). The CDR3 sequence is 12 residues long. The chain carries TRBV30 and TRBJ1-2; 9 bases align to TRBD1. This TCR was recovered from a woman aged 45-60 years with acute or convalescent COVID-19. Specimen: peripheral blood. For the CDR3, the DNA is TGTGCCTGGAGTCGTAATGAGGGACAGGGAGACTTC. It specifies CAWSRNEGQGDF.